The entry below gives a single T cell receptor (beta chain) sequence along with its context. Antigen unknown. The data were taken from a study of T cell responses to AZD1222 COVID-19 vaccine. Findings and limits, study-wide: Spike-spanning, vaccine-associated CD4 TCRs were dominant at 160-218 and 743-854.

The table came from immunoSEQ multiplex PCR; TCRdb's copy has only in-frame clones and leaves some out. The sample records about 120,000 clones, more than 75% being singletons. This TCR was recovered from an adult in good health. The sequences come from peripheral blood, collected on day 0 of AZD1222 vaccination.

DNA for the CDR3: TGTGCCAGTAGTAGCCGGCGGGACTTCTCCTACGAGCAGTACTTC. This codes for CASSSRRDFSYEQYF. V usage is TRBV19 and J usage is TRBJ2-7; the D gene is possibly TRBD2 (6 bases). The V end lost 4 bases, the J end lost 0 bases, and 13 bases lay between the germline ends. CDR3 length equals 15 residues. Germline V lookup: CDR1 LNHDA, CDR2 SQIVND (reference sequence).